The 4 T cell receptor beta chains presented below share a single source sample, sequenced in a study of T cells in localized non-small cell lung cancer. Profiling relied on immunoSEQ multiplex PCR, and the TCRdb table lists in-frame clones only, not all of them. Here the sample spans around 40,000 clones, around 87% being singletons. The sequenced sample was peripheral blood, obtained before any cancer treatment. Every receptor here comes from a man aged 40-75 years with stage I lung adenocarcinoma.

V is TRBV2 and J is TRBJ2-7; 11 positions match TRBD2. The CDR3 is 14 residues long. Germline lookup yields CDR1 SNHLY and CDR2 FYNNEI. The junction had 8 bases not matched to a gene; V was cut back by 8 bases and J by 5 bases. CDR3 nucleotides: TGTGCCAGCGCACGACTAGCGGGAAAAGACGAGCAGTACTTC. The encoded protein is CASARLAGKDEQYF.

The chain links TRBV25-1 to TRBJ2-6; TRBD1 aligns across 8 bases. Germline V lookup: CDR1 MGHDK, CDR2 SYGVNS. This CDR3 is 18 amino acids long. V was clipped by 4 bases and J by 7 bases; unmatched bases: 15. The CDR3 region has the DNA TGTGCCAGCAGTGCCCCCGGACAGGGAGGAATAGGCGCCAACGTCCTGACTTTC. It codes for CASSAPGQGGIGANVLTF.

V and J are TRBV5-6 and TRBJ2-5, with 10 bases fitting TRBD1. Looked up from germline, CDR1 is SGHDT and CDR2 is YYEEEE. V lost 4 bases and J lost 6; bases outside the gene matches: 9. The CDR3 covers 15 residues. CDR3 nucleotides: TGTGCCAGCAGCCGTACCGGGACAGGGGTGAAGACCCAGTACTTC. Its protein product is CASSRTGTGVKTQYF.

This sequence joins TRBV9 and TRBJ2-2, with D perhaps being TRBD1 or TRBD2 (5 bases each). CDR1 SGDLS and CDR2 YYNGEE come from the germline V gene. The CDR3 consists of 14 residues. Trimming cost V 3 bases and J 4 bases, with 10 bases left between them. CDR3 protein: CASSAGPRTGELFF. CDR3 in DNA: TGTGCCAGCAGCGCGGGACCCCGCACCGGGGAGCTGTTTTTT. Filled out from reference TRBV9 and TRBJ2-2, the complete variable domain reads DSGVTQTPKHLITATGQRVTLRCSPRSGDLSVYWYQQSLDQGLQFLIQYYNGEERAKGNILERFSAQQFPDLHSELNLSSLELGDSALYFCASSAGPRTGELFFGEGSRLTVL.